The 10 T cell receptor beta chains below were found in one sample sequenced in a study of CD8+ T cells in alopecia areata. Isolated RNA was reverse transcribed into cDNA used as the sequencing template. The method was immunoSEQ multiplex PCR; TCRdb's version includes in-frame clones alone and lacks a portion of them. The record shows around 300,000 clones for this sample, with no singletons present. Markers including CD4, CD8alpha, NKG2D and NKG2ACE guided sorting of pooled cutaneous lymph node cells. The specimen sequenced was CD4+ T cells sorted from a lymph node. These receptor sequences come from a C3H/HeJ mouse with alopecia areata. The MHC haplotype recorded for the strain is H2-k.

This clone occurred a few times. Gene names are the mouse ones. The CDR3 goes on 4 residues after the read ends, and that part is filled in from the germline J gene. This chain uses TRBV5 with TRBJ2-7; D not resolved. V was pared by 4 bases and J by 3 bases, with 7 bases between. In germline, CDR1 is LGHNA, CDR2 YNLKQL (reference sequence). The CDR3 is 12 residues long. The CDR3 reads CASSLDNYEQYF. The sequenced CDR3 bases are TGTGCCAGCAGCCTCGACAACTAT.

Notes on this clone: Mouse gene names apply. The read halts 4 residues ahead of the CDR3 end, with the missing end drawn from the germline J gene. The chain couples TRBV19 to TRBJ2-5; 7 nucleotides agree with TRBD2. This CDR3 contains 15 residues. Germline V gives CDR1 FNHDT, CDR2 SITEND (reference sequence). CDR3 DNA, as far as it was read: TGTGCCAGCAGCTCCTCCGACTGGGAGAAAGAC. Its translation: CASSSSDWEKD. The CDR3 in its entirety is CASSSSDWEKDTQYF.

The table lists this clone with a few counts. The genes are named according to mouse. The DNA ends 3 residues before the CDR3 does, and the rest of the CDR3 is filled in from the germline J gene. V is TRBV13-1 and J is TRBJ1-6; TRBD1 agrees at 9 bases. TRBJ1-6 carries the ORF label, with uncertain function. The J segment lost 4 bases and the V segment lost 1 base, leaving 3 bases of the junction unmatched. The CDR3 has 16 amino acids. Germline CDR1 reads NSHNY; CDR2 reads SYGAGN. CDR3 sequence: CASSDRTGDYNSPLYF. The CDR3 bases that were read are TGTGCCAGCAGTGATAGGACAGGGGATTATAATTCGCCC.

About this clone: Genes here carry mouse names. CDR3 sequence: CASSNGGGTEVFF. The sequenced part of the CDR3 DNA is TGTGCCAGCAGTAATGGGGGTGGCACA. The chain is built from TRBV19 and TRBJ1-1, with D possibly being TRBD1 (5 bases). The CDR3 extends 4 residues past the end of the read, so its final part is completed from the germline J gene. CDR3 size: 13 residues. The V gene lost 3 bases and the J gene lost 4 bases, with 10 bases spanning the gap. The germline V gene encodes CDR1 FNHDT and CDR2 SITEND (reference sequence).

In this sample, this clone turned up a few times. Gene names and germline match the mouse. The read is 4 residues too short to cover the CDR3 end, so that end is filled in from the germline J gene. The chain joins TRBV13-3 to TRBJ2-1; 14 bases map to TRBD2. The CDR3 consists of 16 residues. In germline, CDR1 is NNHDY, CDR2 SYVADS. V dropped 3 bases and J dropped 3; count of bases not matched to a gene: 2. CDR3 in amino acids: CASSAGTGGAYAEQFF. Partial CDR3 DNA: TGTGCCAGCAGTGCTGGGACTGGGGGGGCCTATGCT.

This clone was seen a handful of times. Gene names and germline refer to mouse. Sequencing ends 3 residues short of the CDR3 end; the germline J gene provides the rest. The rearrangement links TRBV13-3 to TRBJ1-6, with TRBD1 identical over 11 bases. TRBJ1-6 is treated as an ORF (open reading frame) with a function not yet certain. This CDR3 contains 19 residues. Losses at the gene ends were 1 base for V and 0 bases for J; bases not matched to a gene: 6. Germline CDR1 and CDR2: NNHDY and SYVADS. Here the CDR3 reads CASSDSGGQGGSYNSPLYF. The CDR3 DNA, read in part, is TGTGCCAGCAGTGATAGTGGGGGACAGGGGGGTTCCTATAATTCGCCC.

This clone was counted between two and nine times. Gene names denote mouse genes. The CDR3 is cut off 4 residues early in the read; its end comes from the germline J gene. The chain is built from TRBV19 and TRBJ2-1; 12 bases map to TRBD2. This CDR3 has 15 amino acids. After removal of 7 bases from V and 4 bases from J, the junction contained 6 bases not matched to a gene. Per the germline V gene, CDR1 is FNHDT and CDR2 is SITEND (reference sequence). The CDR3 DNA, read in part, is TGTGCCAGCGGGACTGGGGGGAGGAGGTATGCT. Translation: CASGTGGRRYA. In full, the CDR3 is CASGTGGRRYAEQFF. Complete variable domain (other parts from reference TRBV19 and TRBJ2-1): GGIITQTPKFLIGQEGQKLTLKCQQNFNHDTMYWYRQDSGKGLRLIYYSITENDLQKGDLSEGYDASREKKSSFSLTVTSAQKNEMAVFLCASGTGGRRYAEQFFGPGTRLTVL.

A note on this clone: The gene names here belong to mouse. The read ends 4 residues early relative to the CDR3; the germline J gene fills the gap. The rearrangement uses TRBV1 and TRBJ2-5, with 9 positions matching TRBD1. The ends lost 0 bases at V and 1 base at J; junction bases unmatched: 2. CDR3 length equals 16 residues. The germline V gene encodes CDR1 NSQYPW and CDR2 LRSPGD (reference sequence). CDR3 DNA (partial): TGCACCTGCAGTGCAGAGGACAGGGGATACCAAGAC. Its protein is CTCSAEDRGYQD. The whole CDR3 sequence reads CTCSAEDRGYQDTQYF. The complete variable domain, with remaining parts taken from reference TRBV1 and TRBJ2-5, reads VTLLEQNPRWRLVPRGQAVNLRCILKNSQYPWMSWYQQDLQKQLQWLFTLRSPGDKEVKSLPGADYLATRVTDTELRLQVANMSQGRTLYCTCSAEDRGYQDTQYFGPGTRLLVL.

About this clone: The listed genes are named as in mouse. The part of the CDR3 DNA that was read is TGTGCCAGCGGGACAGGGTGGAATTCGCCC. This codes for CASGTGWNSP. The CDR3 reads in full as CASGTGWNSPLYF. The chain couples TRBV13-3 to TRBJ1-6, with 9 bases identical to TRBD1. The CDR3 end lies 3 residues beyond the end of the read and is filled in from the germline J gene. TRBJ1-6 is treated as an ORF (open reading frame) with a function not yet certain. Germline lookup yields CDR1 NNHDY and CDR2 SYVADS. The CDR3 covers 13 residues. Trimming took 7 bases from V and 7 from J; bases not matched to a gene: 3.

This clone was found a few times. The germline and genes are mouse ones. The sequenced CDR3 bases are TGTGCCAGCAGTGATAGGCCTGGCTGGGGGGGCGCTGGCCAAGAC. Protein: CASSDRPGWGGAGQD. The whole CDR3 sequence reads CASSDRPGWGGAGQDTQYF. The chain joins TRBV13-3 to TRBJ2-5; 10 positions agree with TRBD2. With the read ending 4 residues before the CDR3 end, the germline J gene is used to fill in that end. The trim removed 1 base at V and 2 bases at J, leaving 13 bases unmatched. The CDR3 has 19 residues. The germline V gene has CDR1 NNHDY and CDR2 SYVADS.